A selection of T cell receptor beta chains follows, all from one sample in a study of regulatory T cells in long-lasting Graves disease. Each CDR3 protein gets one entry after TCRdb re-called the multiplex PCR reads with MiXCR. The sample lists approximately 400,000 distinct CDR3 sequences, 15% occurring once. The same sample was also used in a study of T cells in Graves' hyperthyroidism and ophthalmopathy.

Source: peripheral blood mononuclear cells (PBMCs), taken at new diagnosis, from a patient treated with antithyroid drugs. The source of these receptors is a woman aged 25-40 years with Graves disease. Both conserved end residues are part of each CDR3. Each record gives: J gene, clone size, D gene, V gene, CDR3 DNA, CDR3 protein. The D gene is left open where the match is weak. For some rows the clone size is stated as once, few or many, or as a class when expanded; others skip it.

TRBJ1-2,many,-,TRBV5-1,TGCGCCAGCAGCTTGACCTCATCCGTTGATGGCTACACCTTC,CASSLTSSVDGYTF
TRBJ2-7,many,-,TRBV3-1,TGTGCCACCCAGTACAGATACGAGCAGTACTTC,CATQYRYEQYF
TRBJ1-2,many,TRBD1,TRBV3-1,TGTGCCAGCAGCCAAGATTGGACAGGAGCTAACTATGGCTACACCTTC,CASSQDWTGANYGYTF
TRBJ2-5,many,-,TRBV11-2,TGTGCCAGCAGCTTCATTCAAGAGACCCAGTACTTC,CASSFIQETQYF
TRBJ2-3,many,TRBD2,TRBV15,TGTGCCACCAGCAGAGATCGAGCTAGCGGGAGCACAGATACGCAGTATTTT,CATSRDRASGSTDTQYF
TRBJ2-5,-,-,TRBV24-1,TGTGCCACCAGTGATTTGCCCCCCGAAGAGACCCAGTACTTC,CATSDLPPEETQYF
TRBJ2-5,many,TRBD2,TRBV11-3,TGTGCCAGCAGCGAGATAGCGGGAGTGCCCCTTAAAGAGACCCAGTACTTC,CASSEIAGVPLKETQYF
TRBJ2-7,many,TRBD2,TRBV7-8,TGTGCCAGCAGCTTAGGTGGGACTAGCGGGATCTCCTACGAGCAGTACTTC,CASSLGGTSGISYEQYF
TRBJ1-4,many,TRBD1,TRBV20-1,TGCAGTGCTCGCCGACAGGGAAATGAAAAACTGTTTTTT,CSARRQGNEKLFF
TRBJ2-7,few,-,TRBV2,TGTGCCAGCAGGGGGACTCGCGAGGCTGGCGAGCAGTACTTC,CASRGTREAGEQYF
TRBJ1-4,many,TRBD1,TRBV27,TGTGCCAGCAGACCGACAGGGACTAATGAAAAACTGTTTTTT,CASRPTGTNEKLFF
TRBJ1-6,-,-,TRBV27,TGTGCCAGCAGGGACCTCCGAAGCTCCTGTAATTCACCCCTCCACTTT,CASRDLRSSCNSPLHF
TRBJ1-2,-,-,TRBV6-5,TGTGCCAGCAGTTACTCCAGGAGCTATGGCTACACCTTC,CASSYSRSYGYTF
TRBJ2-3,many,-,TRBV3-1,TGTGCCAGCAGCCAAGAAATTCTCACCACCACAGATACGCAGTATTTT,CASSQEILTTTDTQYF
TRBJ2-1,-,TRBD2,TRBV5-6,TGTGCCAGCAGCCCAGAGAAACTAGCGGGAGTCCCCTACGAGCAGTTCTTC,CASSPEKLAGVPYEQFF
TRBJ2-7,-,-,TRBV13,TGTGCCAGCAGCTTGTTTAGACTAGGGGACTACGAGCAGTACTTC,CASSLFRLGDYEQYF
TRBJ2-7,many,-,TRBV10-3,TGTGCCATCAGTGAAAAGGAGTACGAGCAGTACTTC,CAISEKEYEQYF
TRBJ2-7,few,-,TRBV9,TGTGCCAGCAGCCCAAAGACAGGGACTACCTACGAGCAGTACTTC,CASSPKTGTTYEQYF
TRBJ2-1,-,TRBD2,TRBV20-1,TGCAGTGCTAGAGACGCAGCGGGAATCTCCTACAATGAGCAGTTCTTC,CSARDAAGISYNEQFF
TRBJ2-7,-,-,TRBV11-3,TGTGCCAGCAGCTCCCGGCCAAGGGACGCCCTCCCCTACGAGCAGTACTTC,CASSSRPRDALPYEQYF
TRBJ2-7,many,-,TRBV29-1,TGCAGCGTTGAAGTCGGAGACTACGAGCAGTACTTC,CSVEVGDYEQYF
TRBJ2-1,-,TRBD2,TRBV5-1,TGCGCCAGCAGCTTCGGGACTAGCGGGAGGACGTACAATGAGCAGTTCTTC,CASSFGTSGRTYNEQFF
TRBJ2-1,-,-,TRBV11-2,TGTGCCAGCAGCTTCGTTTCCGAGGAGCAGTTCTTC,CASSFVSEEQFF
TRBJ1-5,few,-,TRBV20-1,TGCAGTGGAAAAGGACCGTCATTTAATCAGCCCCAGCATTTT,CSGKGPSFNQPQHF
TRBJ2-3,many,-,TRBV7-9,TGTGCCAGCAGCTCCAGGCCAAATACGCAGTATTTT,CASSSRPNTQYF
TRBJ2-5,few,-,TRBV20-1,TGCAGTGCTAGAGATCGGAAGGACAGACAAGAGACCCAGTACTTC,CSARDRKDRQETQYF
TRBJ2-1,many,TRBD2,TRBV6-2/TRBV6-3,TGTGCCAGCAGAGGGACTAGCGGGACTAACAATGAGCAGTTCTTC,CASRGTSGTNNEQFF
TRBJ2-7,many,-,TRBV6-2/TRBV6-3,TGTGCCAGCAGTGAGCCTCTCGAGCAGTACTTC,CASSEPLEQYF
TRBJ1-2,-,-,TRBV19,TGTGCCAGTAGTATTGCAGGGTCGGGCGGCTATGGCTACACCTTC,CASSIAGSGGYGYTF
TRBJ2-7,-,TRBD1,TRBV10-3,TGTGCCATCAGTGAATCCCAGGGGGCCCTTTCCGTTTGGGAGCAGTACTTC,CAISESQGALSVWEQYF
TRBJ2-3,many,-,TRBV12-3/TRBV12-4,TGTGCCAGCAGTCCCCAAGCGACGGGACATAGGAGCACAGATACGCAGTATTTT,CASSPQATGHRSTDTQYF
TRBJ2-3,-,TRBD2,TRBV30,TGTGCCTGGAGTTTAGCGGGACCAGATACGCAGTATTTT,CAWSLAGPDTQYF
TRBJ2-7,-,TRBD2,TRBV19,TGTGCCAGTAGTGGTCCGGTGACTAGCGGGGTCTCCTACGAGCAGTACTTC,CASSGPVTSGVSYEQYF
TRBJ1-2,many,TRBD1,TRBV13,TGTGCCAGCAGCCAAAAGACAGGGGGGGTCTATGGCTACACCTTC,CASSQKTGGVYGYTF
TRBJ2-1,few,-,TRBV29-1,TGCAGCGTTCAACCGGGGAATGAGCAGTTCTTC,CSVQPGNEQFF
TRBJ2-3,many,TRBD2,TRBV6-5,TGTGCCAGCAGTTACCCCCCCAGCGGGGGGAAGCCAAGCACAGATACGCAGTATTTT,CASSYPPSGGKPSTDTQYF
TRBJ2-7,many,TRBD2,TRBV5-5,TGTGCCAGCAGCTTGGAGGGACTAGCCTACGAGCAGTACTTC,CASSLEGLAYEQYF
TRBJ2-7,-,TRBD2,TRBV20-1,TGCAGTGCTTTAGCGGGAGCAGTCTACGAGCAGTACTTC,CSALAGAVYEQYF
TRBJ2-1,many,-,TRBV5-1,TGCGCCAGCAGCCCCGAACGGGTCCCCTACAATGAGCAGTTCTTC,CASSPERVPYNEQFF
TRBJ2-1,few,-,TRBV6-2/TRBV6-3,TGTGCCAGCAGTTACCAGCGGGATGAGCAGTTCTTC,CASSYQRDEQFF
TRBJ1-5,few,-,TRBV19,TGTGCCAGTAGAAGGACACCATATAGCAATCAGCCCCAGCATTTT,CASRRTPYSNQPQHF
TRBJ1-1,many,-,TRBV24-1,TGTGCCACCAGTGAGAGGTTCACCGAATCTAAGGCCATGAACACTGAAGCTTTCTTT,CATSERFTESKAMNTEAFF
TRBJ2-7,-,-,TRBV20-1,TGCAGTGCTAGAGTGACTAGTGCCTACGAGCAGTACTTC,CSARVTSAYEQYF
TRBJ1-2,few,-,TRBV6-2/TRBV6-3,TGTGCCAGCAGTACCACGGACTTTGTGCGGACCTTC,CASSTTDFVRTF
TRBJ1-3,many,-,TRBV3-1,TGTGCCAGCAGCCGAAGGGGGGGGCGAGGAAACACCATATATTTT,CASSRRGGRGNTIYF
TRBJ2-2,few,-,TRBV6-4,TGTGCCAGCAGTGGAGCGACAGACCTAACGAACACCGGGGAGCTGTTTTTT,CASSGATDLTNTGELFF
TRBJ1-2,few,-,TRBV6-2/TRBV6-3,TGTGCCAGCAGTGAAGTGGAGGGTAGGATGAGTGGCTACACCTTC,CASSEVEGRMSGYTF
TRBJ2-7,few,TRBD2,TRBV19,TGTGCCACCTCTAGGGGAGGGCCATCCTACGAGCAGTACTTC,CATSRGGPSYEQYF
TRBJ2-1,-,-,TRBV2,TGTGCCAGCAGTGACGGCTCGCGGGTGAGCTCCTACAATGGGCAGTTCTTC,CASSDGSRVSSYNGQFF